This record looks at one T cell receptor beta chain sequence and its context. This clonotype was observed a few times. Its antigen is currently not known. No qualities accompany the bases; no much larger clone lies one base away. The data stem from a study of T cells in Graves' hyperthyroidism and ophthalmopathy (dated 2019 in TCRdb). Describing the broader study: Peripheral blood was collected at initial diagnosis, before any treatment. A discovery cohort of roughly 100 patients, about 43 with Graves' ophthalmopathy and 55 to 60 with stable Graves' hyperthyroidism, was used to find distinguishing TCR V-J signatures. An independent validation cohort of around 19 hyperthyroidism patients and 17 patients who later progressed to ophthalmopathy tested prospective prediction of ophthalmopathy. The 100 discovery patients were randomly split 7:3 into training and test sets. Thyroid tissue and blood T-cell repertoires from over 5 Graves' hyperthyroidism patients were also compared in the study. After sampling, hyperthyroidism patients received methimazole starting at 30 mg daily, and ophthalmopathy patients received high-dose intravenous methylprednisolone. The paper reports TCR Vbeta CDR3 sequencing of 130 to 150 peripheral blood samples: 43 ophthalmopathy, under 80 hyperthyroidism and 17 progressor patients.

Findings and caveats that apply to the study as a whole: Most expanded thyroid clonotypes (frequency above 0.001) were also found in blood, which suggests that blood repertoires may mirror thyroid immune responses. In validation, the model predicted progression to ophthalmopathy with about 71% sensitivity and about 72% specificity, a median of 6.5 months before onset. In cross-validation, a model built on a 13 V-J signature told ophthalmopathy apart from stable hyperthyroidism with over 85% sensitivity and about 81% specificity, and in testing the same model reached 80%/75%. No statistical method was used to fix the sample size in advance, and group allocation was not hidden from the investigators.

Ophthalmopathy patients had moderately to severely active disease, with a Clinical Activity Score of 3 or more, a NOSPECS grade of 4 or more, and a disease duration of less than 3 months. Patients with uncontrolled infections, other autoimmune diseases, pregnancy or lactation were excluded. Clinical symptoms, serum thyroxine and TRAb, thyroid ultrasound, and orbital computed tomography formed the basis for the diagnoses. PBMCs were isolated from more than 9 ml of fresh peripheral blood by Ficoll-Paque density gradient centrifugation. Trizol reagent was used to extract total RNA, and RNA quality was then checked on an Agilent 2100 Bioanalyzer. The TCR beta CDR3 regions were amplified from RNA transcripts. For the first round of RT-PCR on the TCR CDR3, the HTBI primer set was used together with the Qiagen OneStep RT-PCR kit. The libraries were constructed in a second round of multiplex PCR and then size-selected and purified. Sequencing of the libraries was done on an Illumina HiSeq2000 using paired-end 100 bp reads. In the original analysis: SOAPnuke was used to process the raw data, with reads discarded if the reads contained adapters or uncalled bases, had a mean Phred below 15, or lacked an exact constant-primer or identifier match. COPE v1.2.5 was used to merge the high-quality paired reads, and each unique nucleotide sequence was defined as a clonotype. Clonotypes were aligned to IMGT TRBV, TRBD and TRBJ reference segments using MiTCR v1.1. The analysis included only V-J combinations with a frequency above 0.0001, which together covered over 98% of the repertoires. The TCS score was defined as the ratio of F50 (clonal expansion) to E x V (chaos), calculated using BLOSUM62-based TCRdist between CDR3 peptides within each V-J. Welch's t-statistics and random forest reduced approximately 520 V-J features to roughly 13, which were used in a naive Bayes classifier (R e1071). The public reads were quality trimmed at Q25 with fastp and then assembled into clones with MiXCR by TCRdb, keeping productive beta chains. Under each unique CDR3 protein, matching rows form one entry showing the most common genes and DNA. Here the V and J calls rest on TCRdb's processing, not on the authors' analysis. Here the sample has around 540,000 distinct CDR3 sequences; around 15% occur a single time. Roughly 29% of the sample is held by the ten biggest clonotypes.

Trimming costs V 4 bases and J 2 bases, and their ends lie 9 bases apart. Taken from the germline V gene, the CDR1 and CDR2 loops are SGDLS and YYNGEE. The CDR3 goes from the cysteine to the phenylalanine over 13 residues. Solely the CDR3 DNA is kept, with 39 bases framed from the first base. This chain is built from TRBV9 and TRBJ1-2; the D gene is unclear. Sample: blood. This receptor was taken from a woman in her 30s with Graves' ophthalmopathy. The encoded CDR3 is CASSLRENYGYTF. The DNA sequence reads TGTGCCAGCAGCCTGAGGGAGAACTATGGCTACACCTTC.